This TCR beta chain derives from a study of blood T cell repertoires in COVID-19. All enrollees were about 18 to 89 years old and from some 24 US areas. Participants were placed into cohorts based on the clinical history they reported. Before being deemed recovered, Cohort 3 donors had two negative PCRs, clearance, or symptom resolution. Repertoires were generated with immunoSEQ multiplex PCR, while TCRdb's copy carries only in-frame clones and drops some. Of 350,000 to 400,000 clones in the sample, around 87% are singletons; the top ten hold 0.9% to 1.1%. This CDR3 region has 13 residues. CDR1 and CDR2 from the germline V gene are SEHNR and FQNEAQ (reference sequence). Trimming pared 2 bases from V and 6 bases from J, leaving 10 bases between.

The specimen sequenced was PBMCs or T cells enriched from blood (not recorded which). The source is a man aged 18 to 29 who had recovered from COVID-19. This chain links TRBV7-9 with TRBJ1-2, with D tentatively TRBD1 (5 bases). The CDR3 spells CASSLKGADGYTF. The CDR3 region has the DNA TGTGCCAGCAGCTTAAAAGGGGCTGATGGCTACACCTTC.